The 10 T cell receptor beta chains given below trace back to one sample, sequenced in a study of Graves' ophthalmopathy and Graves' hyperthyroidism. TCR beta CDR3 regions were amplified from RNA transcripts. First-round RT-PCR employed HTBI primers, with a second-round multiplex PCR after it. TCRdb used MiXCR to reprocess the multiplex PCR reads, holding one entry per CDR3 protein. The table records over 650,000 distinct CDR3 sequences, about two fifths of them present only once. The sample comprised peripheral blood. The receptor set was obtained from an adult man with Graves' ophthalmopathy.

Many counts were recorded for this clonotype. J is TRBJ1-6 and V is TRBV20-1; D gene ambiguous. The V end was cut by 0 bases, the J end by 8 bases, with 11 bases between. This CDR3 is 14 amino acids long. In germline, CDR1 is DFQATT, CDR2 SNEGSKA (reference sequence). This chain's CDR3 is CSAREGAGYSPLHF. The CDR3 DNA is TGCAGTGCTAGAGAGGGTGCAGGATATTCACCCCTCCACTTT.

J is TRBJ2-5 and V is TRBV12-3 or TRBV12-4; 8 positions match TRBD2. The CDR3 loop spans 15 amino acids. Unmatched junction bases numbered 11, after V lost 6 bases and J lost 5 bases. Here the CDR3 reads CASSPTGGAQETQYF. The CDR3 coding sequence is TGTGCCAGCAGCCCCACCGGGGGGGCCCAGGAGACCCAGTACTTC.

In its sample, this clonotype was seen many times. This chain joins TRBV12-3 or TRBV12-4 and TRBJ1-2; D is possibly TRBD1 (5 bases). V gave up 8 bases and J gave up 4 bases, with 17 bases separating them. The CDR3 totals 14 residues. The CDR3 reads CASGGRRAGYGYTF. CDR3 nucleotides: TGTGCCAGCGGGGGACGGAGGGCTGGCTATGGCTACACCTTC.

This clonotype has ten or more counts. V gene TRBV29-1 combines with J gene TRBJ1-2; 10 bases match TRBD1. The V segment lost 2 bases and the J segment 4 bases; nucleotides outside the gene matches: 4. Per the germline V gene, CDR1 is SQVTM and CDR2 is ANQGSEA. The CDR3 consists of 14 residues. The DNA of the CDR3 is TGCAGCGTTGAAATGGGACAGGGGAGCTATGGCTACACCTTC. It encodes CSVEMGQGSYGYTF.

V gene TRBV20-1 combines with J gene TRBJ2-5, with D possibly being TRBD1 or TRBD2 (5 bases each). The germline CDR1 and CDR2 sequences are DFQATT and SNEGSKA (reference sequence). V was trimmed by 3 bases and J by 3 bases, leaving 14 bases between them. The CDR3 loop spans 14 amino acids. Here the CDR3 DNA reads TGCAGTGCTAGGCAGGGACCGCCTAAAGAGACCCAGTACTTC. Translated: CSARQGPPKETQYF.

This clonotype was detected ten times or more. The rearrangement uses TRBV7-8 and TRBJ2-7, with 11 bases matching TRBD2. This CDR3 comprises 16 residues. Trimming at V came to 1 base and at J to 3 bases, leaving 5 bases not matched to a gene. Germline CDR1 reads SGHVS; CDR2 reads FQNEAQ. The CDR3 coding sequence is TGTGCCAGCAGCTTAGGGCCCGGGACTAGCGGCTACGAGCAGTACTTC. It yields the protein CASSLGPGTSGYEQYF.

This clonotype was seen many times. The chain employs TRBV10-3 and TRBJ1-1; TRBD1 aligns across 7 bases. The V segment lost 6 bases and the J segment 1 base; nucleotides outside the gene matches: 2. The CDR3 totals 13 residues. CDR1 is ENHRY and CDR2 is SYGVKD in the germline V gene. The CDR3 coding sequence is TGTGCCATCAGGAGACAGGGGAACACTGAAGCTTTCTTT. It specifies CAIRRQGNTEAFF.

The table lists this clonotype with many counts. V and J are TRBV19 and TRBJ2-5; 8 positions match TRBD2. The J segment lost 5 bases and the V segment lost 3 bases, leaving 8 bases of the junction unmatched. Germline-derived CDR1 and CDR2 are LNHDA and SQIVND (reference sequence). The CDR3 spans 15 residues. CDR3 residues: CASSIISGSTETQYF. The CDR3 nucleotides read TGTGCCAGTAGTATCATAAGCGGGAGTACGGAGACCCAGTACTTC.

This clonotype was counted ten times or more. This chain uses TRBV6-1 with TRBJ2-7, with D possibly called TRBD1 or TRBD2 (5 bases each). CDR3 size: 15 residues. Between the trimmed V and J ends, which lost 4 bases and 5 bases, there was a span of 18 bases. CDR1 is MNHNS, CDR2 SASEGT, per germline. CDR3 amino acids: CASSGGRVPPDEQYF. The CDR3 DNA follows: TGTGCCAGCAGTGGGGGACGGGTCCCTCCTGACGAGCAGTACTTC.

This clonotype was detected only a few times. V and J are TRBV4-1 and TRBJ2-7; 9 nucleotides agree with TRBD1. Looked up from germline, CDR1 is MGHRA and CDR2 is YSYEKL. J was trimmed by 6 bases and V by 1 base; bases with no gene match: 10. The CDR3 length is 16 residues. CDR3 DNA: TGCGCCAGCAGCCAAGGGAGTGGGACAGGGCTTAGCGAGCAGTACTTC. Amino acids: CASSQGSGTGLSEQYF.